This T cell receptor (beta chain) stems from a study of T-cell reconstitution after alpha-beta-depleted transplantation in children (dated by TCRdb to 2016 to 2018). Regarding the complete study: Using TCR repertoire profiling, the study quantitatively followed how T-cell immune reconstitution unfolded in children after TCRalphabeta/CD19-depleted allogeneic hematopoietic cell transplantation.

Receptors were amplified or captured by PCR. These reads were obtained on an Illumina HiSeq 2500. TCR library preparation used molecular barcoding, with unique molecular identifiers applied to normalize quantification of the TCRbeta repertoire. TCRdb reprocessed the public reads (quality trimming at Q25 with fastp, clone calling with MiXCR) and kept in-frame beta chains. Every entry covers one CDR3 protein and lists the most common genes and DNA from its rows. The sample records approximately 400,000 distinct CDR3 sequences, roughly 11% of which are singletons. Together, the top ten hold 4.5% to 7% of the sample. Only a few counts were recorded for this clonotype. Its antigen has not been determined. Per-nucleotide qualities are absent, and no much larger clonotype sits a single base away. There are 14 amino acids in the CDR3, from cysteine to phenylalanine inclusive. Just CDR3 DNA is preserved here, 42 bases in frame from base 1. From V the trimming removes 3 bases and from J it removes 8 bases, while the gene matches leave 6 bases of the junction unaccounted for.

The V gene is TRBV12-3 or TRBV12-4 and the J gene is TRBJ2-7; TRBD2 lines up with 11 middle nucleotides. Sequenced material: PBMCs from the stem cell graft donor, taken from the stem cell graft. The TCR comes from a human donor who donated a stem cell graft to a child with acute myeloid leukemia. The nucleotides are TGTGCCAGCAGTTTGGGGCTAGCGGGAGGCCAGCAGTACTTC. Translated, this gives CASSLGLAGGQQYF.